The table lists the clone carrying this T cell receptor (beta chain) with a few counts. This sample is drawn from a study of T-cell reconstitution after alpha-beta-depleted transplantation in children. V lost 10 bases and J lost 8, with 20 bases in between. Germline lookup yields CDR1 LNHDA and CDR2 SQIVND (reference sequence). The CDR3 is 14 residues long. Construction of the TCRbeta library involved unique molecular identifiers. TCRdb processed the PCR reads anew with MiXCR; each CDR3 protein has one entry. The sample holds 240,000 or so distinct CDR3 sequences, 9.5% to 15% seen once. This material consisted of PBMCs from the stem cell graft donor, taken from the stem cell graft. This chain joins TRBV19 and TRBJ2-2; D may be TRBD2 (6 bases). This sequence originates from a human donor who donated a stem cell graft to a child with acute lymphoblastic leukemia. The DNA of the CDR3 is TGTGCCACCTCCCACCGGGAGAGGACGGGGGAGCTGTTTTTT. Its protein product is CATSHRERTGELFF. The variable domain in full, completed from reference TRBV19 and TRBJ2-2, reads DGGITQSPKYLFRKEGQNVTLSCEQNLNHDAMYWYRQDPGQGLRLIYYSQIVNDFQKGDIAEGYSVSREKKESFPLTVTSAQKNPTAFYLCATSHRERTGELFFGEGSRLTVL.